The 25 T cell receptor beta chains below were found in one sample sequenced in a study of T cells in Graves' hyperthyroidism and ophthalmopathy. RNA transcripts gave rise to amplified TCR beta CDR3 regions. Using the HTBI primer set, a first-round RT-PCR was run on the TCR CDR3. TCRdb fed the multiplex PCR reads into MiXCR, producing one record per CDR3 protein. The sample includes about 400,000 distinct CDR3 sequences, around 14% of them seen just once. Sample: blood. These TCRs come from a woman aged 25 to 45 with Graves' hyperthyroidism.

This chain joins TRBV9 and TRBJ2-1; TRBD2 is a possible D gene (5 bases). Trimming took 4 bases from V and 2 from J, leaving 13 bases between them. The length of the CDR3 is 15 residues. In germline, CDR1 is SGDLS, CDR2 YYNGEE. CDR3: CASSSASGTYNEQFF. CDR3 in DNA: TGTGCCAGCAGCTCGGCGAGCGGTACCTACAATGAGCAGTTCTTC.

This clonotype has ten or more counts. The chain is built from TRBV28 and TRBJ1-1, with no clear D. The CDR3 totals 13 residues. V was trimmed by 8 bases and J by 0 bases, leaving 10 bases between them. Looked up from germline, CDR1 is MDHEN and CDR2 is SYDVKM. CDR3 loop: CASLQIMNTEAFF. The CDR3 DNA follows: TGTGCCAGCTTACAGATCATGAACACTGAAGCTTTCTTT.

This clonotype was seen repeatedly, ten times or more. The chain's CDR3 is CASSPNPGTGISYEQYF. CDR3 in DNA: TGTGCCAGCTCACCAAATCCCGGGACAGGGATTTCCTACGAGCAGTACTTC. The chain couples TRBV18 to TRBJ2-7, with 9 bases fitting TRBD1. V lost 2 bases to trimming and J lost 1 base; unmatched junction nucleotides: 9. CDR3 size: 17 residues. Germline lookup yields CDR1 KGHSH and CDR2 LQKENI.

This clonotype was counted a few times. The genes are TRBV5-8 and TRBJ2-7; D might be TRBD2 (7 bases). Germline CDR1 reads SGHTS; CDR2 reads YDEGEE. The CDR3 has 15 residues. V was cut by 9 bases and J by 2 bases, with 21 bases left in between. CDR3 coding DNA: TGTGCCATCAGGGATGGGGGGGCGCAGGCCTACGAGCAGTACTTC. This codes for CAIRDGGAQAYEQYF. Together with reference TRBV5-8 and TRBJ2-7, the CDR3 gives the full variable domain: EAGVTQSPTHLIKTRGQQATLRCSPISGHTSVYWYQQALGLGLQFLLWYDEGEERNRGNFPPRFSGRQFPNYSSELNVNALELEDSALYLCAIRDGGAQAYEQYFGPGTRLTVT.

This clonotype was observed many times. The chain employs TRBV15 and TRBJ2-3; TRBD2 aligns across 7 bases. The V segment lost 0 bases and the J segment 6 bases; nucleotides outside the gene matches: 6. The germline V gene encodes CDR1 LNHNV and CDR2 YYDKDF (reference sequence). This CDR3 contains 15 residues. The CDR3, as DNA: TGTGCCACCAGCAGAGATCTAGGAGCGGGGGATACGCAGTATTTT. Its translation is CATSRDLGAGDTQYF.

V and J are TRBV6-1 and TRBJ2-1; TRBD2 might be the D (6 bases). The CDR3 runs 11 residues. V was pared by 7 bases and J by 8 bases, with 9 bases between. In germline, CDR1 is MNHNS, CDR2 SASEGT. The CDR3 sequence: CASTWGDEQFF. In DNA, the CDR3 is TGTGCCAGCACCTGGGGGGATGAGCAGTTCTTC.

This clonotype was recorded at least ten times. The chain carries TRBV3-1 and TRBJ1-5, with D perhaps TRBD1 (6 bases). Germline values: CDR1 LGHDT, CDR2 YNNKEL (reference sequence). V was shortened by 6 bases and J by 8 bases, with 20 bases between the two germline ends. The CDR3 extends over 15 amino acids. CDR3 coding DNA: TGTGCCAGCAGTCAGTCCATGGGGGCCCGAGAGCCCCAGCATTTT. Translated, it gives CASSQSMGAREPQHF.

The sample holds a few counts of this clonotype. J is TRBJ1-2 and V is TRBV12-5, with D unclear. This CDR3 is 12 amino acids long. Germline V gives CDR1 LGHNT, CDR2 FRNRAP. The germline V and J ends were trimmed by 1 base and 4 bases, with 4 bases remaining between them. The CDR3 DNA follows: TGTGCTAGTGGTTTGGGTACCTATGGCTACACCTTC. It is translated as CASGLGTYGYTF.

There are many counts of this clonotype. V gene TRBV27 combines with J gene TRBJ2-7; D might be TRBD2 (6 bases). V was pared by 3 bases and J by 0 bases, with 12 bases between. The CDR3 consists of 15 residues. Germline V gene lookup returns CDR1 MNHEY and CDR2 SMNVEV (reference sequence). CDR3 sequence (DNA): TGTGCCAGCAGTTTGGAGGGTTACAACTCCTACGAGCAGTACTTC. Protein sequence: CASSLEGYNSYEQYF.

This chain connects TRBV29-1 to TRBJ2-7, with 8 bases fitting TRBD2. There are 15 residues in the CDR3. J was trimmed by 3 bases and V by 6 bases; bases with no gene match: 13. The germline V gene encodes CDR1 SQVTM and CDR2 ANQGSEA. CDR3 amino acids: CSVDRGTSGNYEQYF. The DNA for the CDR3 is TGCAGCGTAGACCGCGGTACTAGCGGCAACTACGAGCAGTACTTC.

With respect to this clonotype: A much larger clone differs from this one at a single base, so this may be a read error. The chain couples TRBV11-2 to TRBJ2-3, with 8 bases matching TRBD2. The CDR3 loop spans 16 amino acids. Per the germline V gene, CDR1 is SGHAT and CDR2 is FQNNGV. Here the CDR3 DNA reads TGTGCCAGCCGCTTAGGTGGCGGGGGGAGGGCAGATACGCAGTATTTT. It translates to CASRLGGGGRADTQYF.

In this sample, this clonotype turned up a few times. The chain employs TRBV19 and TRBJ2-6; a weak D match, TRBD2 (6 bases). V was clipped by 6 bases and J by 4 bases, with 13 bases between them. The CDR3 is 15 amino acids. Germline CDR1 LNHDA, CDR2 SQIVND (reference sequence). The CDR3: CASSLGTLGANVLTF. The CDR3 DNA follows: TGTGCCAGTAGCCTCGGGACTTTGGGGGCCAACGTCCTGACTTTC.

This clonotype was seen more than once but under ten times. The gene calls are TRBV18 and TRBJ1-6; D perhaps matches TRBD1 (5 bases). V was clipped by 2 bases and J by 7 bases, with 12 bases between them. Germline values: CDR1 KGHSH, CDR2 LQKENI. This CDR3 region has 15 residues. CDR3 nucleotide sequence: TGTGCCAGCTCACCAAAAAGGGGAGGAAATTCACCCCTCCACTTT. Its translation is CASSPKRGGNSPLHF. Using reference TRBV18 and TRBJ1-6 for the parts outside the CDR3, the full variable domain is NAGVMQNPRHLVRRRGQEARLRCSPMKGHSHVYWYRQLPEEGLKFMVYLQKENIIDESGMPKERFSAEFPKEGPSILRIQQVVRGDSAAYFCASSPKRGGNSPLHFGNGTRLTVT.

This clonotype was found many times. The chain uses TRBV3-1 and TRBJ1-1; D gene unclear. V shed 1 base and J shed 1 base, with 10 bases lying between them. Germline-derived CDR1 and CDR2 are LGHDT and YNNKEL (reference sequence). CDR3 size: 15 residues. CDR3 in DNA: TGTGCCAGCAGCCAAGCGCCCCGGGCGAACACTGAAGCTTTCTTT. Translated, it gives CASSQAPRANTEAFF. The full variable domain, rest sourced from reference TRBV3-1 and TRBJ1-1, is DTAVSQTPKYLVTQMGNDKSIKCEQNLGHDTMYWYKQDSKKFLKIMFSYNNKELIINETVPNRFSPKSPDKAHLNLHINSLELGDSAVYFCASSQAPRANTEAFFGQGTRLTVV.

This clonotype has only a few counts. The V and J genes are TRBV10-3 and TRBJ1-3, with 9 bases identical to TRBD1. The germline CDR1 and CDR2 sequences are ENHRY and SYGVKD. Losses at the gene ends were 6 bases for V and 0 bases for J; bases not matched to a gene: 6. The CDR3 loop spans 16 amino acids. CDR3 residues: CAIRTGTGSSGNTIYF. Written as DNA, the CDR3 is TGTGCCATCAGAACCGGGACAGGGAGCTCTGGAAACACCATATATTTT.

CDR3 in DNA: TGCAGCGTTGAAGAGGCGGGCGGGGTAGCGGGAGGAACCTACGAGCAGTACTTC. It translates to CSVEEAGGVAGGTYEQYF. The rearrangement links TRBV29-1 to TRBJ2-7, with 10 nucleotides matching TRBD2. CDR1 and CDR2 from the germline V gene are SQVTM and ANQGSEA. The CDR3 contains 18 residues. The ends lost 0 bases at V and 2 bases at J; junction bases unmatched: 13.

This clonotype turned up a few times. The rearrangement links TRBV6-5 to TRBJ1-4; 9 bases fit TRBD1. This CDR3 is built from 15 residues. With V trimmed by 3 bases and J by 8 bases, 7 bases remained unmatched. In germline, CDR1 is MNHEY, CDR2 SVGAGI. CDR3 loop: CASSYGDRVMEKLFF. In DNA form, the CDR3 reads TGTGCCAGCAGTTATGGGGACAGGGTGATGGAAAAACTGTTTTTT.

The chain employs TRBV10-3 and TRBJ2-1; TRBD2 matches 8 bases. The CDR3 totals 14 residues. The ends lost 5 bases at V and 5 bases at J; junction bases unmatched: 5. Germline values: CDR1 ENHRY, CDR2 SYGVKD. The CDR3 bases are TGTGCCATCAGTCAGGCGGGAGGAAACAATGAGCAGTTCTTC. Its translation: CAISQAGGNNEQFF.

This clonotype was seen ten or more times. This chain connects TRBV29-1 to TRBJ2-7; tentatively, D is TRBD2 (6 bases). The CDR3 contains 12 residues. Germline V gene lookup returns CDR1 SQVTM and CDR2 ANQGSEA. Between the trimmed V and J ends, which lost 3 bases and 5 bases, there was a span of 11 bases. The CDR3 DNA follows: TGCAGCGTTGATTACGGAGGGGACGAGCAGTACTTC. Translated, it gives CSVDYGGDEQYF.

This clonotype was seen repeatedly, ten times or more. The chain carries TRBV28 and TRBJ1-2; D gene uncertain. V lost 7 bases and J 8 bases, leaving 11 bases between the germline ends. CDR1 is MDHEN and CDR2 is SYDVKM in the germline V gene. The CDR3 has 11 residues. CDR3 nucleotide sequence: TGTGCCAGCAAGAATCCGGGGGGCTACACCTTC. The encoded protein is CASKNPGGYTF.

The chain employs TRBV20-1 and TRBJ2-7; D not certain. Per germline, CDR1 DFQATT and CDR2 SNEGSKA (reference sequence). This CDR3 is 15 amino acids long. Trimming took 1 base from V and 6 from J, leaving 19 bases between them. CDR3 loop: CSARGALRVSSEQYF. For the CDR3, the DNA is TGCAGTGCTAGAGGGGCATTACGCGTATCATCCGAGCAGTACTTC.

This clonotype was recorded at least ten times. J is TRBJ2-5 and V is TRBV12-3 or TRBV12-4, with 10 bases lining up with TRBD2. The CDR3 has 14 amino acids. The J segment lost 13 bases and the V segment lost 6 bases, leaving 14 bases of the junction unmatched. CDR3 bases: TGTGCCAGCAGCCCTTGGGAGATAGCGGGAGGAACGTACTTC. It is translated as CASSPWEIAGGTYF.

In this sample, this clonotype turned up many times. The rearrangement links TRBV20-1 to TRBJ2-3, with 7 nucleotides matching TRBD2. CDR3 length: 13 residues. Trimming cost V 6 bases and J 4 bases; bases outside gene matches: 7. The germline CDR1 and CDR2 sequences are DFQATT and SNEGSKA (reference sequence). Here the CDR3 DNA reads TGCAGTGCGCCACGGGAGGTCGCAGATACGCAGTATTTT. It yields the protein CSAPREVADTQYF.

This clonotype was found many times. The V and J genes are TRBV4-2 and TRBJ1-5, with D maybe TRBD1 (5 bases). The CDR3 is made up of 15 amino acids. From germline, CDR1 is LGHNA and CDR2 YNFKEQ. With 0 bases removed from V and 5 bases from J, the gap between germline ends came to 11 bases. Written as DNA, the CDR3 is TGTGCCAGCAGCCAAGATGCGGGGCAAGATCAGCCCCAGCATTTT. Amino acids: CASSQDAGQDQPQHF.

This clonotype showed up just a few times. The chain has TRBV20-1 and TRBJ2-3; the D is unclear. Trimming left V 1 base short and J 2 bases short, with 19 bases between. The CDR3 extends over 17 amino acids. Germline V lookup: CDR1 DFQATT, CDR2 SNEGSKA (reference sequence). CDR3 DNA: TGCAGTGCTAGAGTGAGTTCCGGGCTTGGGGACACAGATACGCAGTATTTT. This sequence encodes CSARVSSGLGDTDTQYF.